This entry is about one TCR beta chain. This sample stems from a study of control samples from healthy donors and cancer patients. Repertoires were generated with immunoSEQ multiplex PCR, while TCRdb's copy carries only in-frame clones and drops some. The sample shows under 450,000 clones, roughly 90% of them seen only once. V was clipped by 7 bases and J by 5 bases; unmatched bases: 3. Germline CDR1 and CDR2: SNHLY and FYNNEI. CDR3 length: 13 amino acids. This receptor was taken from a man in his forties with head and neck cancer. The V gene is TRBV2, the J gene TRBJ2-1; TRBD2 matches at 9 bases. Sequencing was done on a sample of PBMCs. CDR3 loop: CASKLAGNNEQFF. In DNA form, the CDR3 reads TGTGCCAGCAAACTAGCGGGTAACAATGAGCAGTTCTTC.